One sample yielded the 6 T cell receptor beta chains listed below, sequenced in a study of response to subunit inactivated influenza vaccine. TCRdb reprocessed the RT-PCR reads with MiXCR, giving one entry per CDR3 protein. The sample holds about 580,000 distinct CDR3 sequences, 14% seen once. Here the sequenced sample was PBMCs from blood, taken 11 to 12 days after vaccination. These receptors all stem from a man aged 50-60 years who received an inactivated influenza vaccine.

This clonotype was found many times. The chain is built from TRBV9 and TRBJ2-3, with no clear D. CDR3 size: 12 residues. V was trimmed by 3 bases and J by 5 bases, leaving 7 bases between them. Germline V gene lookup returns CDR1 SGDLS and CDR2 YYNGEE. CDR3 region: CASSAPGDTQYF. Here the CDR3 DNA reads TGTGCCAGCAGCGCCCCCGGAGATACGCAGTATTTT.

The genes are TRBV15 and TRBJ2-5, with unresolved D. V was pared by 0 bases and J by 2 bases, with 4 bases between. This CDR3 has 13 residues. Germline V gene data show CDR1 as LNHNV and CDR2 as YYDKDF (reference sequence). This chain's CDR3 is CATSREGQETQYF. CDR3 nucleotide sequence: TGTGCCACCAGCAGAGAGGGGCAAGAGACCCAGTACTTC.

The chain carries TRBV5-1 and TRBJ2-2; D might be TRBD1 (6 bases). Looked up from germline, CDR1 is SGHRS and CDR2 is YFSETQ. V lost 7 bases and J 4 bases, leaving 20 bases between the germline ends. The CDR3 runs 16 residues. The chain's CDR3 is CASYSTTGNPTGELFF. The CDR3 DNA reads TGCGCCAGCTACTCAACTACAGGGAATCCCACCGGGGAGCTGTTTTTT. Supplemented by reference TRBV5-1 and TRBJ2-2, the full variable domain reads KAGVTQTPRYLIKTRGQQVTLSCSPISGHRSVSWYQQTPGQGLQFLFEYFSETQRNKGNFPGRFSGRQFSNSRSEMNVSTLELGDSALYLCASYSTTGNPTGELFFGEGSRLTVL.

This clonotype was recorded many times. The chain carries TRBV12-3 or TRBV12-4 and TRBJ2-1, with D possibly TRBD1 on 6 matching bases. The CDR3 runs 15 residues. Trimming removed 1 base from V and 7 bases from J, with 14 bases in between. CDR3 residues: CASSLGGPFLNEQFF. The DNA for the CDR3 is TGTGCCAGCAGTTTAGGGGGGCCCTTCCTGAATGAGCAGTTCTTC.

This clonotype was observed a few times. The rearrangement links TRBV20-1 to TRBJ2-1, with TRBD1 matching over 8 bases. In germline, CDR1 is DFQATT, CDR2 SNEGSKA (reference sequence). The CDR3 loop spans 14 amino acids. Trimming cost V 6 bases and J 1 base; bases outside gene matches: 5. The CDR3, as DNA: TGCAGTGCCCTGGACAGGGCTTCCTACAATGAGCAGTTCTTC. Its protein product is CSALDRASYNEQFF.

CDR3 protein: CASRDRGQNTGELFF. CDR3 bases: TGCGCCAGCAGGGATCGTGGACAGAACACCGGGGAGCTGTTTTTT. The V call is TRBV4-1, the J call TRBJ2-2; tentatively, D is TRBD1 (5 bases). CDR3 length equals 15 residues. Germline V lookup: CDR1 MGHRA, CDR2 YSYEKL. The V and J ends lost 6 bases and 1 base respectively, with 12 bases between them.